These 3 T cell receptor beta chains came from one sample sequenced in a study of human T cells and chemical hapten exposure. In TCRdb, the RACE reads were re-called with MiXCR into one record per CDR3 protein. Found here are 150,000 to 200,000 distinct CDR3 sequences, around 24% of them singletons; the top ten hold less than 7%. Time point denoted: patch test 1, 2 weeks after DPC sensitization. Indicated treatment: therapeutic diphenylcyclopropenone sensitization with weekly scalp DPC. This specimen was whole blood, taken in connection with sensitization to the hapten diphenylcyclopropenone (DPC). The receptors stem from a woman aged 50 to 60 with alopecia areata. Some clones in this sample may be carry-over from other donors' samples.

Only a few counts were recorded for this clonotype. V gene TRBV5-1 combines with J gene TRBJ2-1; weak D call: TRBD2 (6 bases). Germline loops: CDR1 SGHRS, CDR2 YFSETQ. With 2 bases removed from V and 7 bases from J, the gap between germline ends came to 16 bases. The CDR3 runs 15 residues. The DNA of the CDR3 is TGCGCCAGCAGCTTCCAGGGCCGGGAGTCGAATGAGCAGTTCTTC. Translation: CASSFQGRESNEQFF.

The DNA for the CDR3 is TGTGCCAGCAGCTTACAGGGATTCACCTTTTATGGCTACACCTTC. Its translation is CASSLQGFTFYGYTF. The chain recombines TRBV27 with TRBJ1-2; D is perhaps TRBD1 (6 bases). The CDR3 loop spans 15 amino acids. Trimming cost V 6 bases and J 5 bases, with 19 bases left between them. Germline assignment: CDR1 MNHEY and CDR2 SMNVEV (reference sequence).

CDR3 sequence reads: CASSSTGQSNSPLHF. CDR3 coding DNA: TGTGCCAGCAGCTCGACGGGACAATCAAATTCACCCCTCCACTTT. This chain links TRBV9 with TRBJ1-6; TRBD1 is a possible D gene (6 bases). In germline, CDR1 is SGDLS, CDR2 YYNGEE. V lost 4 bases and J lost 7, with 15 bases in between. The length of the CDR3 is 15 residues.